This T cell receptor (beta chain) appears in the sequencing data of a study of cytotoxic CD8 clonotypes in ibrutinib-treated CLL. Across the study: Enrolment comprised about 10 relapsed/refractory and about 16 treatment-naive patients; fewer than 18 were IGHV unmutated. Findings and limits, study-wide: With treatment, public clonotypes, which were uncommon, either contracted or remained stable.

The sample holds one count of this clone. The antigen is unknown. The CDR3 is 16 residues long. Between the trimmed V and J ends, which lost 0 bases and 2 bases, there was a span of 13 bases. The germline V gene has CDR1 SGHRS and CDR2 YFSETQ. TCRdb's table, derived via immunoSEQ multiplex PCR, lists solely in-frame clones and lacks some. This table holds tens of thousands of clones, approximately 87% found once. The starting material was PBMCs, obtained after 24 months of ibrutinib treatment. The gene calls are TRBV5-1 and TRBJ2-3; no clear D. This sequence was found in a human donor with chronic lymphocytic leukemia. CDR3 nucleotides: TGCGCCAGCAGCTTGGGGGCTACATTTTTCACAGATACGCAGTATTTT. Translated, it gives CASSLGATFFTDTQYF.